This entry is about one T cell receptor beta chain. As yet, its antigen is unknown. A read error is possible here, since a much larger clone lies one base away. The sample comes from a study of molecular identifiers for immune sequencing clone quantification. Study results and limitations: Whereas clones above 20 RNA copies held under 1% of naive-cell molecules, they held over 98% of effector molecules.

TCRdb analysed the PCR reads with MiXCR anew, one entry per CDR3 protein. The sample has about 5,500 distinct CDR3 sequences, 16% seen once. This CDR3 is built from 19 residues. Germline CDR1 SGHAT, CDR2 FQNNGV. Naive CD8 T cells were sorted, and the gate applied was CD8+CD4-CCR7+CD45RA+. Specimen: naive CD8+ T cells from blood, with Jurkat cell RNA spiked in. Indicated subset: FACS-sorted CD8+CD4-CCR7+CD45RA+ naive T cells. The chain carries TRBV11-2 and TRBJ1-3; 9 bases fit TRBD1. The origin of this receptor is a human donor in good health. Some libraries in this study had Jurkat cell RNA spiked in. The CDR3 DNA reads as TGTGCCAGCAGCCCAACAGGGGGCAGAGGGTCCTTCTCTGGAGACACCATATATTTT. This sequence encodes CASSPTGGRGSFSGDTIYF.